One and the same sample provided the 24 T cell receptor beta chains below, sequenced in a study of T cell repertoires in aging, cancer and after chemotherapy. The template was genomic DNA from peripheral blood, not RNA. Multiplex touch-down PCR with TRB-A/B primers amplified rearranged V-D-J TRB sequences. TCRdb re-derived calls from the multiplex PCR reads in MiXCR, one entry per CDR3 protein. The sample holds about 6,000 distinct CDR3 sequences, approximately 22% seen once. The sequencing sample was made of blood. These receptor sequences come from a human donor in good health.

CDR3 amino acids: CASSSAGGGLETQYF. The CDR3 DNA follows: TGTGCCAGCAGTTCAGCGGGAGGGGGTTTAGAGACCCAGTACTTC. The chain carries TRBV6-5 and TRBJ2-5, with TRBD2 matching over 10 bases. Germline loops: CDR1 MNHEY, CDR2 SVGAGI. CDR3 length: 15 amino acids. Trimming at V came to 4 bases and at J to 4 bases, leaving 6 bases not matched to a gene.

This chain uses TRBV7-6 with TRBJ2-7, with D perhaps given as TRBD1 or TRBD2 (5 bases each). The CDR3 has 15 amino acids. CDR1 SGHVS and CDR2 FNYEAQ come from the germline V gene. The V gene lost 2 bases and the J gene lost 2 bases, with 13 bases spanning the gap. CDR3: CASSLRDPYTYEQYF. Here the CDR3 DNA reads TGTGCCAGCAGCTTACGGGACCCCTATACCTACGAGCAGTACTTC.

The genes are TRBV20-1 and TRBJ2-1, with D possibly TRBD2 on 5 matching bases. This CDR3 spans 17 amino acids. From germline, CDR1 is DFQATT and CDR2 SNEGSKA (reference sequence). V lost 5 bases, J lost 0 bases, and 20 bases lay in between. As DNA, the CDR3 is TGCAGTGCTCAGAGTTCCGGAAGGGCGGGCTCCTACAATGAGCAGTTCTTC. This sequence encodes CSAQSSGRAGSYNEQFF.

This clonotype rates as medium-sized. The chain combines TRBV5-4 with TRBJ2-7; 10 bases map to TRBD2. The CDR3 covers 14 residues. V shed 3 bases, J shed 3 bases, and the junction held 3 bases outside the gene matches. Germline CDR1 SGHNT, CDR2 YYREEE (reference sequence). For the CDR3, the DNA is TGTGCCAGCAGCTCCGGGACTAGCGACTACGAGCAGTACGTC. Protein product: CASSSGTSDYEQYV.

Sample share makes this clonotype medium-sized. This sequence joins TRBV15 and TRBJ2-6; no definite D call. CDR3 length: 17 amino acids. Per the germline V gene, CDR1 is LNHNV and CDR2 is YYDKDF (reference sequence). Trimming left V 0 bases short and J 0 bases short, with 9 bases between. The CDR3 loop is CATSRDIPGSGANVLTF. The CDR3, as DNA: TGTGCCACCAGCAGAGATATCCCGGGCTCTGGGGCCAACGTCCTGACTTTC.

By share, this clonotype ranks as medium-sized. The chain has TRBV6-5 and TRBJ2-2; weak D call: TRBD2 (6 bases). CDR1 MNHEY and CDR2 SVGAGI come from the germline V gene. V was shortened by 2 bases and J by 6 bases, with 7 bases between the two germline ends. This CDR3 is 13 amino acids long. CDR3 in amino acids: CASSYRRAGELFF. The CDR3 DNA follows: TGTGCCAGCAGTTACAGGAGGGCCGGGGAGCTGTTTTTT.

Note on this clonotype: Given a much more abundant clone one base away, this may be a read error. The V and J genes are TRBV7-3 and TRBJ2-1, with 16 bases identical to TRBD2. The CDR3 extends over 18 amino acids. Germline values: CDR1 SGHTA, CDR2 FQGTGA. CDR3 sequence: CANSLAGGLAGGPDEQFF. The CDR3 DNA is TGTGCCAACAGCTTAGCAGGGGGACTAGCGGGGGGGCCCGATGAGCAGTTCTTC.

In this sample, this clonotype is medium-sized. CDR3 nucleotides: TGTGCCAGCAGCCGACAGGGGGATCAGCCCCAGCATTTT. It codes for CASSRQGDQPQHF. This sequence joins TRBV7-6 and TRBJ1-5, with 9 bases aligning to TRBD1. Germline V CDR1 and CDR2: SGHVS, FNYEAQ. The V and J ends lost 5 bases and 5 bases, in that order; junction bases with no gene match: 1. This CDR3 spans 13 amino acids.

This clonotype is medium-sized by share. The chain is built from TRBV18 and TRBJ2-2, with a tentative D call TRBD2 (6 bases). Trimming took off 0 bases at V and 2 bases at J, with 13 bases between the two ends. The CDR3 runs to 17 residues. Germline CDR1 KGHSH, CDR2 LQKENI. CDR3 loop: CASSPPTASVNTGELFF. DNA for the CDR3: TGTGCCAGCTCACCACCGACCGCTAGCGTTAACACCGGGGAGCTGTTTTTT.

By share, this clonotype ranks as medium-sized. The genes are TRBV20-1 and TRBJ2-2, with TRBD2 matching over 10 bases. There are 17 residues in the CDR3. V lost 0 bases, J lost 7 bases, and 11 bases stayed unmatched. The V gene's germline CDR1 is DFQATT and CDR2 SNEGSKA (reference sequence). CDR3 in amino acids: CSARDLGAGGKSGELFF. CDR3 in DNA: TGCAGTGCTAGAGACCTAGGAGCGGGAGGGAAGAGCGGGGAGCTGTTTTTT.

This clonotype was seen only a few times. J is TRBJ2-5 and V is TRBV5-1, with D possibly being TRBD1 (5 bases). Looked up from germline, CDR1 is SGHRS and CDR2 is YFSETQ. V lost 3 bases, J lost 2 bases, and 11 bases lay in between. The CDR3 consists of 14 residues. CDR3 sequence reads: CASSYLTAQETQYF. The CDR3 DNA reads TGCGCCAGCAGCTACCTGACAGCTCAAGAGACCCAGTACTTC.

This clonotype is a singleton in its sample. The chain joins TRBV19 to TRBJ2-5; TRBD1 matches 8 bases. Germline CDR1 is LNHDA and CDR2 is SQIVND (reference sequence). V was clipped by 6 bases and J by 5 bases; unmatched bases: 14. The CDR3 consists of 16 residues. CDR3 protein: CASRGRGQEERETQYF. Written as DNA, the CDR3 is TGTGCCAGTAGAGGCCGGGGACAGGAGGAGCGGGAGACCCAGTACTTC.

This clonotype is termed medium-sized. The chain has TRBV14 and TRBJ2-7; D is unresolved. Germline V gene data show CDR1 as SGHDN and CDR2 as FVKESK. Trimming shortened V by 1 base and J by 3 bases, and 13 bases separated the two germline ends. The CDR3 contains 15 residues. CDR3 bases: TGTGCCAGCAGCCAAGCCCGGCAGGTCGGCTACGAGCAGTACTTC. It codes for CASSQARQVGYEQYF.

By frequency in the sample, this clonotype is medium-sized. The chain links TRBV7-2 to TRBJ1-6, with a possible D match to TRBD1 (6 bases). Trimming cost V 0 bases and J 13 bases, with 10 bases left between them. The CDR3 spans 13 residues. CDR1 is SGHTA and CDR2 is FQGNSA in the germline V gene. CDR3 sequence: CASSLAHGGPLHF. CDR3 DNA: TGTGCCAGCAGCTTAGCGCACGGGGGCCCCCTCCACTTT.

By share of the sample, this clonotype is medium-sized (0.01 to 0.1%). This chain links TRBV11-3 with TRBJ2-1; 7 bases match TRBD2. Germline V gene lookup returns CDR1 SGHNT and CDR2 YENEEA. V gave up 5 bases and J gave up 6 bases; unmatched junction bases: 4. The CDR3 totals 13 residues. The CDR3 here is CASSIGEGNEQFF. DNA for the CDR3: TGTGCCAGCAGCATTGGGGAGGGCAATGAGCAGTTCTTC.

The chain links TRBV18 to TRBJ2-1; 11 bases line up with TRBD1. V was pared by 1 base and J by 12 bases, with 8 bases of the junction left unmatched. CDR3 size: 15 residues. The germline V gene has CDR1 KGHSH and CDR2 LQKENI. The CDR3 nucleotides read TGTGCCAGCTCACCACAAGGGACAGGGGGACATGTGCAGTTCTTC. Residues: CASSPQGTGGHVQFF.

The chain joins TRBV7-3 to TRBJ2-3; TRBD2 is a possible D gene (6 bases). CDR1 is SGHTA, CDR2 FQGTGA, per germline. This CDR3 contains 15 residues. V was clipped by 6 bases and J by 4 bases, with 17 bases between them. The DNA of the CDR3 is TGTGCCAGCAGTTTGGCAGCGGGTGGGGCAGATACGCAGTATTTT. It yields the protein CASSLAAGGADTQYF.

Judged by abundance, this clonotype is medium-sized. The chain carries TRBV7-2 and TRBJ1-6; 8 bases align to TRBD1. The V and J ends lost 6 bases and 7 bases, in that order; junction bases with no gene match: 5. CDR1 SGHTA and CDR2 FQGNSA come from the germline V gene. The length of the CDR3 is 14 residues. CDR3 residues: CASRQDRANSPLHF. The DNA of the CDR3 is TGTGCCAGCAGACAGGACAGGGCGAATTCACCCCTCCACTTT.

This clonotype is deemed medium-sized (0.01 to 0.1%). The chain employs TRBV30 and TRBJ2-6; 12 bases are a match to TRBD2. CDR1 GTSNPN and CDR2 SVGIG come from the germline V gene (reference sequence). The CDR3 has 18 amino acids. Trimming took 2 bases from V and 3 from J; bases not matched to a gene: 8. In DNA, the CDR3 is TGTGCCTGGAGTTTCACTAGCGGGGGGCCGTATGGGGCCAACGTCCTGACTTTC. Protein product: CAWSFTSGGPYGANVLTF.

By proportion, this clonotype is medium-sized (0.01 to 0.1%). The chain combines TRBV12-3 or TRBV12-4 with TRBJ1-1; 9 nucleotides agree with TRBD1. With V trimmed by 4 bases and J by 1 base, 7 bases remained unmatched. The CDR3 is 16 amino acids. The CDR3 loop is CASSYFLGQGNTEAFF. CDR3 DNA sequence: TGTGCCAGCAGTTATTTTTTGGGACAGGGGAACACTGAAGCTTTCTTT.

In this sample, this clonotype is medium-sized. V is TRBV19 and J is TRBJ2-1; no clear D. The CDR3 sequence is 13 residues long. Germline V gene sequence: CDR1 LNHDA, CDR2 SQIVND (reference sequence). The germline V and J ends were trimmed by 10 bases and 6 bases, with 16 bases remaining between them. The CDR3 spells CATSQWSSNEQFF. The CDR3 DNA is TGTGCCACCTCGCAATGGTCTTCCAATGAGCAGTTCTTC.

In this sample, this clonotype is medium-sized. The rearrangement uses TRBV18 and TRBJ1-3; 8 nucleotides align to TRBD1. V trimming: 3 bases; J trimming: 4 bases; junction bases outside the gene matches: 5. Germline V gene lookup returns CDR1 KGHSH and CDR2 LQKENI. This CDR3 comprises 15 residues. The CDR3 DNA sequence: TGTGCCAGCTCACCGGCGGACAGGGCCGGAAACACCATATATTTT. This gives the protein CASSPADRAGNTIYF.

The rearrangement links TRBV11-3 to TRBJ2-3, with TRBD2 matching over 14 bases. Losses at the gene ends were 3 bases for V and 3 bases for J; bases not matched to a gene: 5. Looked up from germline, CDR1 is SGHNT and CDR2 is YENEEA. This CDR3 is 17 amino acids long. CDR3 nucleotide sequence: TGTGCCAGCAGCTTTGGGACTAGCGGGAGCCCAACAGATACGCAGTATTTT. It codes for CASSFGTSGSPTDTQYF.

This clonotype counts as medium-sized. The V call is TRBV12-3 or TRBV12-4, the J call TRBJ1-1, with no clear D. The CDR3 loop spans 14 amino acids. V was pared by 7 bases and J by 1 base, with 13 bases between. CDR3 nucleotide sequence: TGTGCCAGCAAAGTCGACATAACGAACACTGAAGCTTTCTTT. This encodes CASKVDITNTEAFF.